These 23 T cell receptor beta chains were sequenced from one sample in a study of blood T cells in healthy people across ages. A sample-barcoded 5' primer and a J-beta primer mix were used in a second PCR of about 6 to 12 cycles. TCRdb fed the 5' RACE reads into MiXCR, producing one record per CDR3 protein. The repertoire holds about 2 million distinct CDR3 sequences, with around half as singletons. Sample: blood. The receptors shown here come from a woman in her thirties or forties in good health.

This clonotype was detected a few times. V gene TRBV27 combines with J gene TRBJ1-4, with 9 bases that match TRBD1. V shed 4 bases, J shed 13 bases, and the junction held 16 bases outside the gene matches. CDR1 and CDR2 from the germline V gene are MNHEY and SMNVEV (reference sequence). The CDR3 has 16 residues. CDR3 nucleotides: TGTGCCAGCAGTTACCGATACCGGGACAGGGACTCGATACTGTTTTTT. As protein: CASSYRYRDRDSILFF.

The rearrangement joins TRBV2 to TRBJ2-7; D gene unclear. V gave up 6 bases and J gave up 0 bases, with 12 bases separating them. Germline V CDR1 and CDR2: SNHLY, FYNNEI. The CDR3 is 14 amino acids. CDR3: CASRLTESSYEQYF. CDR3 bases: TGTGCCAGCAGGCTGACTGAAAGCTCCTACGAGCAGTACTTC.

V and J are TRBV4-3 and TRBJ1-4; 7 bases are shared with TRBD1. The CDR3 has 14 amino acids. The germline V gene encodes CDR1 LGHNA and CDR2 YSLEER. The V and J ends lost 6 bases and 1 base, in that order; junction bases with no gene match: 2. The CDR3 protein is CASSTGVTNEKLFF. In DNA, the CDR3 is TGCGCCAGCAGTACAGGGGTAACTAATGAAAAACTGTTTTTT.

J is TRBJ2-5 and V is TRBV5-1; D not certain. The CDR3 covers 15 residues. Trimming took 2 bases from V and 1 from J, leaving 12 bases between them. Germline CDR1 SGHRS, CDR2 YFSETQ. CDR3 residues: CASSFGVAVQETQYF. In nucleotides, the CDR3 is TGCGCCAGCAGCTTCGGCGTTGCAGTCCAAGAGACCCAGTACTTC.

The rearrangement links TRBV6-5 to TRBJ1-1, with 7 bases identical to TRBD1. CDR3 length: 13 residues. Trimming took 6 bases from V and 10 from J; bases not matched to a gene: 11. Germline values: CDR1 MNHEY, CDR2 SVGAGI. CDR3 in amino acids: CASRTTGDWRAFF. CDR3 DNA sequence: TGTGCCAGCAGGACCACAGGGGACTGGAGAGCTTTCTTT.

The chain joins TRBV6-1 to TRBJ2-5; TRBD1 aligns across 11 bases. This CDR3 is 18 amino acids long. Trimming cost V 7 bases and J 0 bases; bases outside gene matches: 13. Germline CDR1 is MNHNS and CDR2 is SASEGT. Here the CDR3 reads CASTPGQGGVGYQETQYF. CDR3 nucleotide sequence: TGTGCCAGCACACCGGGACAGGGGGGGGTCGGGTACCAAGAGACCCAGTACTTC.

The rearrangement links TRBV6-5 to TRBJ2-7; D possibly corresponds to TRBD2 (6 bases). CDR1 MNHEY and CDR2 SVGAGI come from the germline V gene. CDR3 size: 16 residues. Trimming pared 8 bases from V and 1 base from J, leaving 21 bases between. Here the CDR3 reads CASRAGSQWGSYEQYF. CDR3 in DNA: TGTGCCAGCCGGGCGGGGAGCCAATGGGGATCCTACGAGCAGTACTTC.

The chain combines TRBV20-1 with TRBJ2-3; 13 nucleotides match TRBD2. V shed 6 bases, J shed 5 bases, and the junction held 5 bases outside the gene matches. This CDR3 is built from 14 residues. Germline CDR1 is DFQATT and CDR2 is SNEGSKA (reference sequence). The CDR3 loop reads CSASLAGGQDTQYF. CDR3 coding DNA: TGCAGTGCCTCACTAGCGGGGGGGCAAGATACGCAGTATTTT.

This clonotype has a handful of counts. This sequence joins TRBV9 and TRBJ2-5, with 8 bases identical to TRBD1. This CDR3 has 15 amino acids. The ends lost 2 bases at V and 1 base at J; junction bases unmatched: 4. CDR1 and CDR2 (germline): SGDLS, YYNGEE. In DNA, the CDR3 is TGTGCCAGCAGCGTCGGCGGGACAGGCCAAGAGACCCAGTACTTC. It translates to CASSVGGTGQETQYF.

The chain uses TRBV25-1 and TRBJ1-4; a weak D match, TRBD1 (5 bases). Germline V gives CDR1 MGHDK, CDR2 SYGVNS. Trimming removed 6 bases at V and 4 bases at J, with 15 bases between. The CDR3 extends over 15 amino acids. The CDR3 DNA reads as TGTGCCAGCAGCAATAATCGACAGCTTAATGAAAAACTGTTTTTT. Amino acids: CASSNNRQLNEKLFF.

In DNA, the CDR3 is TGTGCCACCAGTGCAAGAGGCTTGGGGACAGATACGCAGTATTTT. This gives the protein CATSARGLGTDTQYF. The chain has TRBV24-1 and TRBJ2-3; D not resolved. CDR3 length: 15 residues. V lost 5 bases and J lost 3, with 14 bases in between. Germline V gene lookup returns CDR1 KGHDR and CDR2 SFDVKD.

This rearrangement joins TRBV24-1 to TRBJ2-3, with D possibly being TRBD1 or TRBD2 (6 bases each). This CDR3 spans 14 amino acids. Per germline, CDR1 KGHDR and CDR2 SFDVKD. Trimming pared 4 bases from V and 5 bases from J, leaving 12 bases between. CDR3 bases: TGTGCCACCAGTGAGTCGGGGGCCCTAGATACGCAGTATTTT. Protein product: CATSESGALDTQYF.

This chain connects TRBV11-2 to TRBJ1-3; tentative D call: TRBD1 (6 bases). Germline lookup yields CDR1 SGHAT and CDR2 FQNNGV. The V end was cut by 5 bases, the J end by 6 bases, with 14 bases between. The CDR3 runs 14 residues. This chain's CDR3 is CASSPWRQENTIYF. The DNA for the CDR3 is TGTGCCAGCAGCCCCTGGCGACAGGAAAACACCATATATTTT.

This clonotype was observed at least ten times. The chain has TRBV6-6 and TRBJ2-5, with 10 bases lining up with TRBD2. The CDR3 runs to 15 residues. The J segment lost 2 bases and the V segment lost 5 bases, leaving 5 bases of the junction unmatched. Germline V gene data show CDR1 as MNHNY and CDR2 as SVGAGI (reference sequence). This CDR3 reads CASSPLAGAQETQYF. CDR3 in DNA: TGTGCCAGCAGTCCCCTAGCGGGGGCGCAAGAGACCCAGTACTTC.

In this sample, this clonotype turned up a few times. The V gene is TRBV20-1, the J gene TRBJ2-5; D perhaps matches TRBD2 (5 bases). This CDR3 is 14 amino acids long. The V gene lost 5 bases and the J gene lost 5 bases, with 18 bases spanning the gap. CDR1 is DFQATT and CDR2 is SNEGSKA in the germline V gene (reference sequence). This chain's CDR3 is CSAPLPRGGETQYF. The DNA of the CDR3 is TGCAGTGCTCCCCTACCCCGGGGTGGCGAGACCCAGTACTTC.

Note on this clonotype: A read error may explain this, as a much larger clone is one base away. The chain employs TRBV7-3 and TRBJ2-7; D is unresolved. Judging by the DNA end, TRBJ2-5 fits better; the J call may be wrong. The CDR3 is 13 amino acids. Germline CDR1 reads SGHTA; CDR2 reads FQGTGA. CDR3: CASSVGNHETQYF. In DNA, the CDR3 is TGTGCCAGCAGCGTAGGGAACCATGAGACCCAGTACTTC.

This chain links TRBV4-1 with TRBJ2-7; 8 positions agree with TRBD1. The J call may be in error: the DNA end matches TRBJ2-5 better. Germline lookup yields CDR1 MGHRA and CDR2 YSYEKL. The CDR3 spans 16 residues. CDR3 nucleotide sequence: TGCGCCAGCAGCCACGCTAACCAGGGGGCATTGGAGACCCAGTACTTC. Translation: CASSHANQGALETQYF.

The chain employs TRBV9 and TRBJ2-7, with D perhaps matching TRBD1 or TRBD2 (6 bases each). The CDR3 covers 14 residues. V lost 7 bases, J lost 6 bases, and 20 bases lay in between. The germline V gene encodes CDR1 SGDLS and CDR2 YYNGEE. The CDR3 here is CASRAQGLSTEQYF. In DNA form, the CDR3 reads TGTGCCAGCCGCGCACAGGGACTGTCGACCGAGCAGTACTTC.

The sample holds a few counts of this clonotype. The J gene is TRBJ2-3, the V gene TRBV7-2, with 11 bases aligning to TRBD2. Germline CDR1 is SGHTA and CDR2 is FQGNSA. This CDR3 has 15 residues. Germline trimming cut 0 bases from V and 6 bases from J; bases unmatched to any gene: 2. The CDR3: CASSLAPSGGDTQYF. In DNA form, the CDR3 reads TGTGCCAGCAGCTTAGCGCCTAGCGGGGGGGATACGCAGTATTTT.

The CDR3 here is CASSPWDGNTGELFF. CDR3 nucleotide sequence: TGTGCCAGCAGTCCCTGGGACGGTAACACCGGGGAGCTGTTTTTT. This chain joins TRBV27 and TRBJ2-2; either TRBD1 or TRBD2 may supply D (5 bases each). V gave up 5 bases and J gave up 2 bases, with 12 bases separating them. CDR3 length: 15 amino acids. Per germline, CDR1 MNHEY and CDR2 SMNVEV (reference sequence).

The genes are TRBV6-2 or TRBV6-3 and TRBJ1-3; D not resolved. Germline V gene sequence: CDR1 MNHEY, CDR2 SVGEGT. The CDR3 runs to 17 residues. V was pared by 2 bases and J by 0 bases, with 14 bases between. The CDR3 loop is CASSYGGLASSGNTIYF. The CDR3 nucleotides read TGTGCCAGCAGTTACGGAGGTTTGGCTTCCTCTGGAAACACCATATATTTT.

The V call is TRBV9, the J call TRBJ1-2, with TRBD1 matching 10 bases. The V gene end was trimmed by 3 bases and the J gene end by 7 bases; junction bases not matched to a gene: 9. The germline V gene has CDR1 SGDLS and CDR2 YYNGEE. CDR3 length: 15 amino acids. For the CDR3, the DNA is TGTGCCAGCAGCGCCCCCGGGACAGGGGTTTCTGGCTACACCTTC. Translating it yields CASSAPGTGVSGYTF.

This clonotype was observed a handful of times. The V and J genes are TRBV29-1 and TRBJ2-5; perhaps D is TRBD1 or TRBD2 (5 bases each). Looked up from germline, CDR1 is SQVTM and CDR2 is ANQGSEA. CDR3 size: 13 residues. The ends were cut back, 1 base at V and 5 bases at J, with 11 bases in the middle. The CDR3 sequence: CSVEGGKRETQYF. CDR3 nucleotide sequence: TGCAGCGTTGAAGGGGGGAAACGGGAGACCCAGTACTTC.